What follows is one T cell receptor beta chain and its context. Its antigen is currently unknown. This sample is drawn from a study of healthy donors' naive CD4 and CD8 T cells. Study-wide results and caveats: Positive CDR3 charge linked to CD4+ cells, negative to CD8+ cells. Roughly an eighth of CD4/CD8 propensity variance appeared explained by V, J and CDR3 charge. A reported CD4+/CD8+ bias affected most V and J genes in naive cells.

TCR libraries were built from 500 to 550 ng of total RNA by linear amplification. TCRdb independently ran MiXCR on the reads; one entry per CDR3 protein. The repertoire holds some 190,000 distinct CDR3 sequences, with about 70% as singletons. The CDR3 sequence is 16 residues long. CDR1 and CDR2 from the germline V gene are SQVTM and ANQGSEA. V lost 0 bases and J lost 2, with 14 bases in between. This receptor was taken from a pool of human donors in good health; the sample pools cells from several healthy donors. The chain is built from TRBV29-1 and TRBJ2-1; D perhaps matches TRBD1 (6 bases). The specimen sequenced was naive CD4+ and CD8+ T cells sorted from blood, pooled from several donors. The CDR3 bases are TGCAGCGTTGAAGATGGAGACAGGCCGCCCTACAATGAGCAGTTCTTC. It is translated as CSVEDGDRPPYNEQFF.